The entry that follows covers one T cell receptor (beta chain) sequence. Antigen: not known. The data belong to a study of cytomegalovirus exposure and HLA in healthy donors. General study findings and limits: In a later analysis, 15,000 to 20,000 TCR beta sequences were associated with HLA alleles at 0.05 false discovery rate. Through in vitro validation, three CMV-associated chains were shown to be specific for CMV antigens. A later analysis reported that several of the most significant clusters appeared to be linked to common viral pathogens, among them Epstein-Barr virus.

All the people who gave samples were healthy bone marrow donors. PCR used 60 Vbeta primers and 13 Jbeta primers. Only in-frame clones appear in the TCRdb table, and some are missing; sequencing was by immunoSEQ multiplex PCR. This table holds roughly 100,000 clones, about an eighth found once. With V trimmed by 0 bases and J by 0 bases, 12 bases remained unmatched. The CDR3 sequence is 20 residues long. Germline-derived CDR1 and CDR2 are SGHNT and YENEEA. The sequenced sample was PBMCs. The chain couples TRBV11-3 to TRBJ1-4; 8 positions agree with TRBD1. The origin of this receptor is a man aged 35-49 years in good health and CMV-seropositive. CDR3 residues: CASSLESMRGQGATNEKLFF. The CDR3 DNA follows: TGTGCCAGCAGCTTAGAGTCGATGAGAGGACAGGGCGCAACTAATGAAAAACTGTTTTTT.